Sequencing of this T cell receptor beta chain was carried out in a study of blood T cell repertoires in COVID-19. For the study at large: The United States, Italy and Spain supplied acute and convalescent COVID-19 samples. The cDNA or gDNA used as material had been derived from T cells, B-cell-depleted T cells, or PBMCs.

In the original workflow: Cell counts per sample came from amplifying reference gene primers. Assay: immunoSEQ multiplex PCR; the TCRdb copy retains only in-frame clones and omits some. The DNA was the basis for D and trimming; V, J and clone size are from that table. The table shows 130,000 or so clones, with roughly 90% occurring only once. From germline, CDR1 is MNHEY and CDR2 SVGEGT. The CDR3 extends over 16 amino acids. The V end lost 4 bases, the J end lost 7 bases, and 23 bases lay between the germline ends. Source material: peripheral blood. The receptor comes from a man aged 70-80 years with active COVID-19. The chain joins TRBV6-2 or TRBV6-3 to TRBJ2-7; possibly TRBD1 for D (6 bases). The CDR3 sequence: CASSLGLVTGPGEQYF. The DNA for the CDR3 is TGTGCCAGCAGTTTGGGCCTAGTGACAGGTCCGGGGGAGCAGTACTTC.